The TCR beta chain under discussion was sequenced for a study of blood T cells in healthy people across ages (dated by TCRdb to 2013 to 2016). Concerning the study at large: In model experiments, template switching captured roughly one uniquely barcoded TCR beta cDNA molecule for every two T cells. Using deep sequencing normalized with unique cDNA molecular identifiers, the study measured how TCR beta repertoire diversity changes with age. The donors were divided into four age groups: young (average around 16 years), middle-aged (around 41), aged (about 62) and long-lived (nearly 85). To avoid experimental bias, donors of different ages were distributed randomly across sequencing lanes. The study analyzed two additional independent replicas of 1 million unique cDNA reads from the same blood draw for two donors, one aged 18 to 30 and one aged 80 or older. Paper-wide results and their limitations: Observed TCR beta diversity per million T cells fell roughly linearly with age, and a significant reduction was already apparent by age roughly 41. Compared with the aged group, more naive CD4+ T cells, fewer expanded clones and increased TCR diversity were shown by the long-lived group, suggesting age selection. The percentage of naive T cells measured by flow cytometry correlated strongly with observed TCR beta diversity. Because donor CMV infection status was unknown, age-related changes in expanded clonotypes were potentially confounded. Conclusive comparison of naive and antigen-experienced compartments was prevented by the profiling of bulk unsorted PBMCs. Total diversity estimates from one million sequenced T cells were considered lower bounds and underestimates.

Notes on this clonotype: No cognate antigen has been identified for it. One base away there is no much larger clone; base qualities are not given.

The library relied on 5' RACE. These reads were obtained on an Illumina HiSeq 2500. A second PCR of about 6 to 12 cycles was performed with a sample-barcoded 5' primer and a J-beta primer mix. Each TCR beta cDNA molecule received a unique molecular identifier from a template-switch 5' adaptor carrying 12 random nucleotides. Each sample yielded at least 2.5 million CDR3-containing paired-end reads. First-strand cDNA synthesis was performed from all RNA using the Mint cDNA synthesis kit, with priming by a TRBC-specific oligonucleotide. All cDNA was treated with uracil-DNA glycosylase and then went through a first 18-cycle PCR with the universal primers M1SS and BC2_uni_R. Per the source publication's procedure: For normalization, 1 million high-quality reads were randomly selected from each sample, with every read carrying a distinct molecular identifier. Reads with shared molecular identifiers were discarded instead of being binned into consensus sequences. MiTCR, set to a Q25 quality threshold and the strictest error-elimination algorithm, was used for CDR3 identification, clonotype clustering and error correction. A nonparametric unseen species model with Euler transformation was used to estimate lower-bound total TCR beta diversity. TCRdb itself trimmed the public reads at Q25 with fastp, ran MiXCR and retained productive beta chains. Each entry merges the rows of one CDR3 protein and shows their most common DNA and genes. TCRdb's processing, not the authors' own work, is the source of the V and J calls. A total of under 950,000 distinct CDR3 sequences appear in this sample, 22% of them only once. The ten most abundant clones make up about 20% of the sample.

Donors were under 40 systemically healthy Caucasian individuals from Russia aged roughly 6 to 100 years. Each donor gave 8 to 10 milliliters of peripheral blood, drawn into EDTA-treated Vacutainer tubes. Ficoll-Paque density-gradient centrifugation was used to isolate PBMCs, with at least 6 million obtained per sample. Total RNA was extracted from PBMCs with Trizol reagent, with at least 5.5 micrograms obtained per sample. The percentages of naive CD45RAhigh/CD27high T cells were determined by flow cytometry on a PBMC aliquot from every donor. The CDR1 and CDR2 encoded by the germline V gene (reference sequence) are DFQATT and SNEGSKA. Taken from cysteine to phenylalanine, the CDR3 has 15 residues. Kept here is only the CDR3 DNA, which spans 45 bases and is read in frame from base 1. The V and J ends are trimmed by 0 bases and 3 bases, leaving 14 bases between them.

The chain is encoded by TRBV20-1 joined to TRBJ2-5; the best D guess is TRBD2, with 6 bases matching. The TCR comes from a man between 65 and 85 years old in good health. Sequencing was done on a sample of blood. The CDR3 in this case is CSARDAGTPKETQYF. At the DNA level, the sequence is TGCAGTGCTAGAGACGCCGGGACTCCCAAAGAGACCCAGTACTTC.